This TCR beta chain is from a study of long-term antiretroviral therapy in people with HIV. For each donor, at least one pre-ART and at least two post-ART PBMC samples were available. As concerns this clone: What it binds is unknown.

Survey-level resolution applied to immunoSEQ assay v3.0. Here immunoSEQ multiplex PCR was the method, and the copy in TCRdb shows in-frame clones only, minus some. The sample gives roughly 19,000 clones, less than 85% of which show up once; roughly 10% is in the top ten. Findings and limits, study-wide: ART adherence was not documented, and neither viral resistance nor therapy changes had any data.

In germline, CDR1 is SGHTA, CDR2 FQGNSA. J gave up 4 bases and V 5 bases, and 14 bases lay outside the gene matches. The CDR3 totals 16 residues. The TCR was taken from a man between 35 and 55 years old with HIV. The J gene is TRBJ2-7, the V gene TRBV7-2; 7 bases are shared with TRBD2. Material: unsorted PBMCs, obtained about 2.4 years after starting antiretroviral therapy. CDR3 coding DNA: TGTGCCAGCAGCCCCCCCGGGGGAGGGCCGAGGTACGAGCAGTACTTC. It codes for CASSPPGGGPRYEQYF.